This TCR beta chain was identified in a study of T cell responses to AZD1222 COVID-19 vaccine. The protocol was immunoSEQ multiplex PCR, while the TCRdb copy is restricted to in-frame clones and leaves out a portion. The table shows 100,000 to 150,000 clones, with approximately 90% occurring only once. The CDR3 runs to 11 residues. Germline-derived CDR1 and CDR2 are MNHEY and SVGEGT. The V gene lost 0 bases and the J gene lost 7 bases, with 2 bases spanning the gap. This chain joins TRBV6-2 or TRBV6-3 and TRBJ2-3; D ambiguous. The sequence came from an adult in good health. The material sequenced was peripheral blood, taken on day 0 of AZD1222 vaccination. The CDR3 spells CASSYSYTQYF. CDR3 nucleotides: TGTGCCAGCAGTTACTCGTATACGCAGTATTTT.